This is a list of T cell receptor beta chains from one sample in a study of T cell responses to AZD1222 COVID-19 vaccine. The protocol was immunoSEQ multiplex PCR, while the TCRdb copy is restricted to in-frame clones and leaves out a portion. The sample includes approximately 200,000 clones, 90% to 95% of them seen just once. This specimen was peripheral blood, taken 28 days after the second AZD1222 dose. The receptor source for this set is an adult who received the AZD1222 COVID-19 vaccine. Both conserved end residues are part of each CDR3. The D gene is left open where the match is weak. Size is omitted from some rows. Given values are once, few, many or a class for expanded clones.

cdr3_nt	cdr3_aa	v_call	clone_size	d_call	j_call
TGTGCCAGCAGCTCCGGGACTAGCGGCCGAGAGCAGTACTTC	CASSSGTSGREQYF	TRBV7-2	.	TRBD2	TRBJ2-7
TGTGCCAGCAGTTCCTCGGACAGGGCCACCACTGAAGCTTTCTTT	CASSSSDRATTEAFF	TRBV28	.	TRBD1	TRBJ1-1
TGTGCCAGTAGTATAGGAGTGACAACGAACACCGGGGAGCTGTTTTTT	CASSIGVTTNTGELFF	TRBV19	.	.	TRBJ2-2
TGTGCCAGCAGCTTTTCCGGGACAGGGCCGGATTCACCCCTCCACTTT	CASSFSGTGPDSPLHF	TRBV5-4	.	TRBD1	TRBJ1-6
TGTGCCGCAGGGTCAGGACGGGAGCTGTTTTTT	CAAGSGRELFF	TRBV28	.	.	TRBJ2-2
TGTGCCACCAGTGATGGGTCGCGGGACACTGAAGCTTTCTTT	CATSDGSRDTEAFF	TRBV24-1	.	.	TRBJ1-1
TGTGCCAGCAGACGAGAATTCAGGGACTATGGCTACACCTTC	CASRREFRDYGYTF	TRBV2	.	.	TRBJ1-2
TGTGCCAGCAGCCCCTCGGCGGGGGTCACAGATACGCAGTATTTT	CASSPSAGVTDTQYF	TRBV5-4	.	TRBD2	TRBJ2-3
TGTGCCAGCAGTCAAGTCTCTAAGGGGCAGCCCCAGCATTTT	CASSQVSKGQPQHF	TRBV6-2/TRBV6-3	.	.	TRBJ1-5
TGTGCCAGTACCCATTTGGGAGGTGGTCAGCCCCAGCATTTT	CASTHLGGGQPQHF	TRBV19	.	.	TRBJ1-5
TGTGCCAGCAGTCAGACAGGGGTTACGAACACTGAAGCTTTCTTT	CASSQTGVTNTEAFF	TRBV6-5	.	TRBD1	TRBJ1-1
TGTGCCAGCAGTTACGTTCCGGGGAGTGAAGCTTTCTTT	CASSYVPGSEAFF	TRBV6-2/TRBV6-3	.	.	TRBJ1-1
TGTGCCATCGGGGACGGCTACACCTTC	CAIGDGYTF	TRBV19	once	.	TRBJ1-2
TGTGCCAGCAGCTTAGTGGCGATTTCACCCCTCCACTTT	CASSLVAISPLHF	TRBV7-9	.	.	TRBJ1-6
TGTGCCAGCTCACCACGGGACAGGGTCATCGCTAACGCTGAAGCTTTCTTT	CASSPRDRVIANAEAFF	TRBV18	.	TRBD1	TRBJ1-1
TGTGCCAGCAGATTAGACATCGACACTGAAAAACTGTTTTTT	CASRLDIDTEKLFF	TRBV7-9	.	.	TRBJ1-4
TGTGCCAGCAGGCTGGACGGAGAAGAGCCCCAGTACTTC	CASRLDGEEPQYF	TRBV6-5	.	.	TRBJ2-5
TGTGCCAGCAGTCCGAGACAGGGGGAACAGCCCCAGCATTTT	CASSPRQGEQPQHF	TRBV6-5	.	TRBD1	TRBJ1-5
TGTGCCAGCAGCCGGAGGGATGGCAAAAACATTCAGTACTTC	CASSRRDGKNIQYF	TRBV3-1/TRBV3-2	.	.	TRBJ2-4
TGTGCCAGCAGCTTAGCTGCAGTCAATTCACCCCTCCACTTT	CASSLAAVNSPLHF	TRBV7-9	once	.	TRBJ1-6
TGTGCCTTGGGAGTTCCCTCCTCCTACGAGCAGTACTTC	CALGVPSSYEQYF	TRBV6-6	.	.	TRBJ2-7
TGTGCCAGCAGTGAGGACCGGAACACTGAAGCTTTCTTT	CASSEDRNTEAFF	TRBV6-1	.	.	TRBJ1-1
TGCGCCAGCAGCTTGGGTCTAGGGATGGGGGACAGGGTTTCTGGGGCCAACGTCCTGACTTTC	CASSLGLGMGDRVSGANVLTF	TRBV5-1	once	TRBD1	TRBJ2-6
TGTGCCAGCAGCAAACGGACAGGGACTAACACCGGGGAGCTGTTTTTT	CASSKRTGTNTGELFF	TRBV3-1/TRBV3-2	.	TRBD1	TRBJ2-2
TGTGCCAGCAGCCACCGGGACAGGCGGCCCTCTGGAAACACCATATATTTT	CASSHRDRRPSGNTIYF	TRBV7-3	.	TRBD1	TRBJ1-3
TGTGCCAGCAGCGATGTGACGGGTTGGACTGAAGCTTTCTTT	CASSDVTGWTEAFF	TRBV9	.	.	TRBJ1-1
TGCGCCAGCAGTCGGTCGATTCCCTACAATGAGCAGTTCTTC	CASSRSIPYNEQFF	TRBV5-1	.	.	TRBJ2-1
TGTGCCAGCAGTCTAGGAAACACCATATATTTT	CASSLGNTIYF	TRBV3-1/TRBV3-2	.	.	TRBJ1-3
TGTGCCACCAGCAGAGATGTCGGTCAGCCCCAGCATTTT	CATSRDVGQPQHF	TRBV15	.	.	TRBJ1-5
TGTGCCAGCAGCTTAAACGCGGCAGGGGGTGCCTACGAGCAGTACTTC	CASSLNAAGGAYEQYF	TRBV7-3	.	TRBD1	TRBJ2-7
TGTGCCAGCAGCTTAAGGGTGGAGGACAGGGGACTGTTTTTT	CASSLRVEDRGLFF	TRBV7-2	.	TRBD1	TRBJ1-4
TGTGCCAGCAGTTACTCGACAGGGTTCTACGAGCAGTACTTC	CASSYSTGFYEQYF	TRBV6-6	once	TRBD1	TRBJ2-7
TGTGCCAGCAGCCCCACCCCGGTTCTGGGCGGCAATCAGCCCCAGCATTTT	CASSPTPVLGGNQPQHF	TRBV7-2	once	.	TRBJ1-5
TGTGCCAGCATGTCAGGGAACTCTGGAAACACCATATATTTT	CASMSGNSGNTIYF	TRBV7-9	.	.	TRBJ1-3
TGTGCCAGAGAACCAGGTCAAACAGGGACCGGAACTCGGGCGACGCAGTATTTT	CAREPGQTGTGTRATQYF	TRBV3-1/TRBV3-2	.	.	TRBJ2-3
TGTGCCAGCAGCTTCGCCGGGACGGATTCTAACTATGGCTACACCTTC	CASSFAGTDSNYGYTF	TRBV7-2	.	.	TRBJ1-2
TGTGCCAGCAGCCCCTGGGGTGCGGGGGGATCAGGGGCCAACGTCCTGACTTTC	CASSPWGAGGSGANVLTF	TRBV3-1/TRBV3-2	.	TRBD2	TRBJ2-6
TGTGCCAGTAGTATTTGGGGCACTGAAGCTTTCTTT	CASSIWGTEAFF	TRBV19	medium-sized	.	TRBJ1-1
TGTGCCAGCAGCCTAGGACAGATGGCTTTCTTT	CASSLGQMAFF	TRBV12-3/TRBV12-4	.	.	TRBJ1-1
TGTGCCAGCAGCACCGACAGGAACACTGAAGCTTTCTTT	CASSTDRNTEAFF	TRBV7-3	once	.	TRBJ1-1
TGTGCCAGCCCTGGGGGGCCCAGGGATGAGCAGTTCTTC	CASPGGPRDEQFF	TRBV27	.	.	TRBJ2-1